The sequence of this T cell receptor (beta chain) was determined in a study of shared clonotypes between healthy human individuals. Overall study results and limits: The sharing of 4% to 5.5% of naive CD4 clonotypes was seen across a handful of donors.

With 2 bases removed from V and 1 base from J, the gap between germline ends came to 8 bases. This CDR3 spans 14 amino acids. CDR1 is MNHEY, CDR2 SVGAGI, per germline. In regard to this clone: Its antigen is currently unknown.

Replicate sorted-subset PCRs were loaded with around 210 ng DNA, 31,000 or so T cell genomes. TCRdb's copy holds only in-frame clones and misses some; the assay was immunoSEQ multiplex PCR. The repertoire has hundreds of thousands of clones, over 75% of them found once; the top ten carry around 16%. The chain employs TRBV6-5 and TRBJ1-1; the D is unclear. Sequencing was carried out using memory CD8+ T cells sorted from blood. Documented subset: CD45RO+ cells pooled with CCR7-negative TemRA cells. This sequence was found in a man between 18 and 35 years old in good health. DNA for the CDR3: TGTGCCAGCAGTTACCGCCTCCAGAACACTGAAGCTTTCTTT. It encodes CASSYRLQNTEAFF.